This T cell receptor beta chain was obtained from a study of beta chain features in type 1 diabetes. CD45RO/CCR7/CD25/CD127/CD95/CD27 staining was used to isolate CD4+ naive, central memory, regulatory and stem cell-like memory cells by sorting. Once sorted, every population was more than 98% pure. As for this clone: Its antigen is unidentified.

Germline-derived CDR1 and CDR2 are SGDLS and YYNGEE. Trimming removed 4 bases from V and 2 bases from J, with 12 bases in between. This CDR3 comprises 14 residues. Study observations and caveats: The study found fewer insertions and more deletions at VDJ junctions in type 1 diabetes patients.

Reverse transcribing all isolated RNA meant expressed TCRB transcripts were sequenced. TCRdb keeps only in-frame clones here, not all; method: immunoSEQ multiplex PCR. Of about 330,000 clones listed, approximately 9.9% are singletons. The TCR originated in a woman aged 30 to 39 in good health. The J gene is TRBJ1-2, the V gene TRBV9; D perhaps matches TRBD1 (5 bases). Source material: naive CD4+ T cells from blood. CDR3 residues: CASSPGGGNYGYTF. The CDR3, as DNA: TGTGCCAGCAGCCCCGGCGGGGGGAACTATGGCTACACCTTC.